Below, 19 T cell receptor beta chains from the same sample are listed, as sequenced in a study of control samples from healthy donors and cancer patients (dated by TCRdb to about 2020). The library was generated by the immunoSEQ multiplex PCR assay. TCRdb's version of the immuneACCESS table is confined to in-frame rearrangements and falls short of the full clone set. An unresolved V gene accounts for under half of the shortfall where checked; the remainder is of unknown origin. Recorded for this sample are over 85,000 clones; approximately 90% of them occurred a single time. Roughly 3.7% of the sample is in the top ten clones. Input material: PBMCs. Source of these receptors: an older woman with lung cancer.

The chain recombines TRBV6-6 with TRBJ1-2; TRBD1 aligns across 7 bases. J gave up 4 bases and V 7 bases, and 9 bases lay outside the gene matches. The germline V gene has CDR1 MNHNY and CDR2 SVGAGI (reference sequence). The CDR3 is made up of 14 amino acids. This CDR3 reads CASKLQGVGYGYTF. The CDR3 nucleotides are TGTGCCAGCAAACTCCAGGGGGTAGGCTATGGCTACACCTTC.

The gene calls are TRBV29-1 and TRBJ1-2; D unclear. Trimming removed 0 bases at V and 2 bases at J, with 7 bases between. The CDR3 sequence is 13 residues long. Germline V CDR1 and CDR2: SQVTM, ANQGSEA. The DNA of the CDR3 is TGCAGCGTTGAAGATAAGGCGAACTATGGCTACACCTTC. Translating gives CSVEDKANYGYTF. The variable domain in full, with the rest retrieved from reference TRBV29-1 and TRBJ1-2, is SAVISQKPSRDICQRGTSLTIQCQVDSQVTMMFWYRQQPGQSLTLIATANQGSEATYESGFVIDKFPISRPNLTFSTLTVSNMSPEDSSIYLCSVEDKANYGYTFGSGTRLTVV.

On this clone itself: Other nucleotide sequences from this sample produce the same CDR3. The chain joins TRBV6-5 to TRBJ1-4, with 10 nucleotides matching TRBD1. CDR1 MNHEY and CDR2 SVGAGI come from the germline V gene. This CDR3 spans 15 amino acids. The V and J ends lost 3 bases and 6 bases, in that order; junction bases with no gene match: 4. The CDR3 coding sequence is TGTGCCAGCAGTTATTCCGGGACAGGGGATGAAAAACTGTTTTTT. Its translation: CASSYSGTGDEKLFF.

A remark on this clone: The junction differs from germline at one of its ends, possibly a read error. The CDR3 DNA follows: TGTGCCAGCAGCCCCTCACAGGGGATTCGGTACTTC. Its protein product is CASSPSQGIRYF. This chain links TRBV11-2 with TRBJ2-4; 7 bases line up with TRBD1. The germline V gene has CDR1 SGHAT and CDR2 FQNNGV. The CDR3 is 12 residues long.

The chain employs TRBV29-1 and TRBJ1-1; tentative D call: TRBD1 (6 bases). The germline gives CDR1 SQVTM, CDR2 ANQGSEA. This CDR3 contains 13 residues. V gave up 4 bases and J gave up 6 bases, with 15 bases separating them. CDR3 in DNA: TGCAGCGTTGCTCCGGGGGCCTTTGCTGAAGCTTTCTTT. It codes for CSVAPGAFAEAFF.

This chain joins TRBV5-4 and TRBJ2-7; 7 bases match TRBD1. J gave up 1 base and V 4 bases, and 2 bases lay outside the gene matches. This CDR3 is 13 amino acids long. Germline V CDR1 and CDR2: SGHNT, YYREEE (reference sequence). In nucleotides, the CDR3 is TGTGCCAGCAGCCCGACAGGGTCCTACGAGCAGTACTTC. Translated, it gives CASSPTGSYEQYF.

The chain couples TRBV5-1 to TRBJ2-1; possibly TRBD1 for D (6 bases). V was shortened by 2 bases and J by 3 bases, with 9 bases between the two germline ends. The CDR3 consists of 14 residues. Germline assignment: CDR1 SGHRS and CDR2 YFSETQ. The CDR3: CASSFRDNYNEQFF. CDR3 nucleotides: TGCGCCAGCAGCTTCCGGGACAACTACAATGAGCAGTTCTTC.

In DNA form, the CDR3 reads TGTGCCATCAGTGAGGCGAGCAATGAAAAACTGTTTTTT. It encodes CAISEASNEKLFF. The chain has TRBV10-3 and TRBJ1-4; D is ambiguous. The germline V gene encodes CDR1 ENHRY and CDR2 SYGVKD. The CDR3 consists of 13 residues. The V end lost 2 bases, the J end lost 5 bases, and 6 bases lay between the germline ends.

This chain uses TRBV11-2 with TRBJ2-7; TRBD2 might be the D (6 bases). CDR3 length equals 14 residues. The germline V and J ends were trimmed by 5 bases and 7 bases, with 18 bases remaining between them. Germline V gives CDR1 SGHAT, CDR2 FQNNGV. The CDR3 reads CASSLTRGRKEQYF. The CDR3 DNA is TGTGCCAGCAGCCTGACGCGGGGTCGGAAGGAGCAGTACTTC. The full variable domain, its missing parts supplied by reference TRBV11-2 and TRBJ2-7, is EAGVAQSPRYKIIEKRQSVAFWCNPISGHATLYWYQQILGQGPKLLIQFQNNGVVDDSQLPKDRFSAERLKGVDSTLKIQPAKLEDSAVYLCASSLTRGRKEQYFGPGTRLTVT.

This rearrangement joins TRBV6-1 to TRBJ2-7; D call uncertain. V shed 1 base and J shed 2 bases, with 9 bases lying between them. Germline CDR1 reads MNHNS; CDR2 reads SASEGT. The CDR3 is 14 residues long. CDR3 in amino acids: CASSEVDGPYEQYF. The CDR3 DNA is TGTGCCAGCAGTGAAGTCGACGGACCCTACGAGCAGTACTTC.

The chain couples TRBV11-2 to TRBJ2-1; no firm D call. Trimming removed 4 bases from V and 9 bases from J, with 13 bases in between. CDR1 SGHAT and CDR2 FQNNGV come from the germline V gene. The CDR3 runs 13 residues. CDR3 coding DNA: TGTGCCAGCAGCTCTCAGACAATCCCTGAGCAGTTCTTC. It codes for CASSSQTIPEQFF.

The V gene is TRBV5-6, the J gene TRBJ2-3; possibly TRBD1 for D (5 bases). From germline, CDR1 is SGHDT and CDR2 YYEEEE. The CDR3 extends over 13 amino acids. Trimming shortened V by 4 bases and J by 6 bases, and 12 bases separated the two germline ends. The DNA for the CDR3 is TGTGCCAGCAGCCGAGGACAAGCGGATACGCAGTATTTT. It translates to CASSRGQADTQYF.

The J gene is TRBJ2-2, the V gene TRBV5-1; TRBD2 matches 13 bases. Germline V gene sequence: CDR1 SGHRS, CDR2 YFSETQ. With 2 bases clipped from V and 0 bases from J, the junction kept 1 base outside the gene matches. This CDR3 contains 17 residues. The CDR3 nucleotides are TGCGCCAGCAGCTTAGGGACTAGCGGGGCGAACACCGGGGAGCTGTTTTTT. Translated, it gives CASSLGTSGANTGELFF. The whole variable domain, remainder taken from reference TRBV5-1 and TRBJ2-2, is KAGVTQTPRYLIKTRGQQVTLSCSPISGHRSVSWYQQTPGQGLQFLFEYFSETQRNKGNFPGRFSGRQFSNSRSEMNVSTLELGDSALYLCASSLGTSGANTGELFFGEGSRLTVL.

V is TRBV4-2 and J is TRBJ1-1; TRBD1 aligns across 10 bases. Germline CDR1 is LGHNA and CDR2 is YNFKEQ. CDR3 size: 13 residues. V trimming: 1 base; J trimming: 10 bases; junction bases outside the gene matches: 3. In DNA, the CDR3 is TGTGCCAGCAGCCAAGCGGACAGGGGGGGAGCTTTCTTT. Encoded protein: CASSQADRGGAFF.

The V call is TRBV6-5, the J call TRBJ1-1, with D maybe TRBD1 (5 bases). The CDR3 sequence is 13 residues long. CDR1 and CDR2 (germline): MNHEY, SVGAGI. V lost 2 bases and J 3 bases, leaving 7 bases between the germline ends. The CDR3 coding sequence is TGTGCCAGCAGTTACCAGGGAGACACTGAAGCTTTCTTT. It is translated as CASSYQGDTEAFF.

This chain joins TRBV29-1 and TRBJ2-3, with a possible D match to TRBD1 (7 bases). Trimming took 7 bases from V and 0 from J, leaving 17 bases between them. The CDR3 sequence is 15 residues long. Germline CDR1 reads SQVTM; CDR2 reads ANQGSEA. CDR3: CSARGGTASTDTQYF. CDR3 nucleotide sequence: TGCAGCGCCCGAGGGGGGACAGCTAGCACAGATACGCAGTATTTT.

This clone was seen only once. The chain has TRBV19 and TRBJ1-2; 10 nucleotides match TRBD1. Germline lookup yields CDR1 LNHDA and CDR2 SQIVND (reference sequence). Germline trimming cut 4 bases from V and 2 bases from J; bases unmatched to any gene: 4. The CDR3 consists of 15 residues. The CDR3 coding sequence is TGTGCCAGTAGTAGCGGGACAGGGGAGAACTATGGCTACACCTTC. Translated: CASSSGTGENYGYTF.

The chain links TRBV19 to TRBJ2-4; 8 nucleotides align to TRBD2. The V gene's germline CDR1 is LNHDA and CDR2 SQIVND (reference sequence). The CDR3 consists of 16 residues. Trimming at V came to 5 bases and at J to 9 bases, leaving 15 bases not matched to a gene. The CDR3 spells CASSDPGGGTVGIQYF. The CDR3 region has the DNA TGTGCCAGTAGTGACCCCGGGGGGGGGACGGTTGGCATTCAGTACTTC.

V and J are TRBV18 and TRBJ1-3; a weak D match, TRBD1 (5 bases). This CDR3 has 16 amino acids. Trimming removed 5 bases at V and 0 bases at J, with 14 bases between. From germline, CDR1 is KGHSH and CDR2 LQKENI. Written as DNA, the CDR3 is TGTGCCAGCTCATCTAATACAGGCCGCTCTGGAAACACCATATATTTT. This codes for CASSSNTGRSGNTIYF.